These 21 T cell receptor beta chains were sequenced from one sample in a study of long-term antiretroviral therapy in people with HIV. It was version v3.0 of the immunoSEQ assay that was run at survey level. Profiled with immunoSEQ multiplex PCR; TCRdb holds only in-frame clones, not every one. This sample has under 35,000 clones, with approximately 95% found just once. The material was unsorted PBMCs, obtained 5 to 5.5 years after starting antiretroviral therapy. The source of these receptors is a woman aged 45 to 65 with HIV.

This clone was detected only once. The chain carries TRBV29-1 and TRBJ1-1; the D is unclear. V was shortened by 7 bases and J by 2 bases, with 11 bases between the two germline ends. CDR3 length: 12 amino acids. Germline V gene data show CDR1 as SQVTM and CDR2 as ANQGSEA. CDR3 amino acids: CSASSANTEAFF. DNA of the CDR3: TGCAGCGCCTCCTCGGCCAACACTGAAGCTTTCTTT.

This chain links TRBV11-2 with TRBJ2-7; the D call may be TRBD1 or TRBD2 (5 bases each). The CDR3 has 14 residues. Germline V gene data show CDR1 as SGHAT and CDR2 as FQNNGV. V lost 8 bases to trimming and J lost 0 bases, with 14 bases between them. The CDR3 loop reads CASGSRDASYEQYF. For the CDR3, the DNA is TGTGCCAGCGGAAGCCGGGACGCCTCCTACGAGCAGTACTTC.

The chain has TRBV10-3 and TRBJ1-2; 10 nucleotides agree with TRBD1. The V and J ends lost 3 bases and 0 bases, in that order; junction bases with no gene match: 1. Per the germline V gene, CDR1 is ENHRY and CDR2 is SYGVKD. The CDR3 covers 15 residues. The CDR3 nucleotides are TGTGCCATCAGTGACGGACAGGGGGCTAACTATGGCTACACCTTC. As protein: CAISDGQGANYGYTF.

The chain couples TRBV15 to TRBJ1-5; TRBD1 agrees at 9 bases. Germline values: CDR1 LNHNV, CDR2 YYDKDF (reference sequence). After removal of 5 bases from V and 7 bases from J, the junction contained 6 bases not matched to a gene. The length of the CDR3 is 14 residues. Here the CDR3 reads CATSGTGSRQPQHF. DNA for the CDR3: TGTGCCACCAGCGGGACAGGGAGCAGGCAGCCCCAGCATTTT.

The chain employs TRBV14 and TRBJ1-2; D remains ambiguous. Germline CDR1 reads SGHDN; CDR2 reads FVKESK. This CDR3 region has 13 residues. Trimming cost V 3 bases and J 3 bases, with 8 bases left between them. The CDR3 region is CASSQGPDYGYTF. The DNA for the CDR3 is TGTGCCAGCAGCCAGGGTCCCGACTATGGCTACACCTTC.

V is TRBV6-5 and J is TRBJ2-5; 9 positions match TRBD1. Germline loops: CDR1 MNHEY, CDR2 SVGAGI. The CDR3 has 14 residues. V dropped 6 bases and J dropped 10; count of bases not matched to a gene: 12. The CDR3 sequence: CASSDRGALRYQYF. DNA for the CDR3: TGTGCCAGCAGCGACAGGGGGGCCCTCCGATACCAGTACTTC.

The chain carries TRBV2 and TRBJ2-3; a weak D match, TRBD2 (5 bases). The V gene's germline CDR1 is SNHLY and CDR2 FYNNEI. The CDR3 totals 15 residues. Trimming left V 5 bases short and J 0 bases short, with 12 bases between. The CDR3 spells CASSSGLTSTDTQYF. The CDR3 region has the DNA TGTGCCAGCAGTTCTGGACTGACTAGCACAGATACGCAGTATTTT.

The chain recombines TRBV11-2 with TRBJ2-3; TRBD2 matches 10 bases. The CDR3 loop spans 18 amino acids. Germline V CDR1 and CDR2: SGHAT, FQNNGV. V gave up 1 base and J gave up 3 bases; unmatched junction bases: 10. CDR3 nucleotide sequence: TGTGCCAGCAGCTTAGTGGCTAGCGGGGGCCCCGGGACAGATACGCAGTATTTT. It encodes CASSLVASGGPGTDTQYF.

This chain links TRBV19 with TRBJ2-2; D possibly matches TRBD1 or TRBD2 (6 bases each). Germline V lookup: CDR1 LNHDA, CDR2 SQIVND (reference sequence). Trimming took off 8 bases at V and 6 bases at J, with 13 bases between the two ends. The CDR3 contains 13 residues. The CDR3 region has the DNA TGTGCCAGTTCTCGGGGGCGCGCCGGGGAGCTGTTTTTT. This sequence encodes CASSRGRAGELFF.

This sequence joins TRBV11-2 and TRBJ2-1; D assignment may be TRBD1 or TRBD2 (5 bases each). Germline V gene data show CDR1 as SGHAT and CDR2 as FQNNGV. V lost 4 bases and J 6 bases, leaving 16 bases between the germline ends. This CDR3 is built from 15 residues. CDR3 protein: CASSSGRGRGNEQFF. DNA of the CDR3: TGTGCCAGCAGCTCTGGCCGGGGTAGGGGCAATGAGCAGTTCTTC.

In DNA, the CDR3 is TGTGCCAGCAGCTTACTAGGGGAGGGCCGAAGCGGGGAGCTGTTTTTT. Translation gives CASSLLGEGRSGELFF. V gene TRBV7-9 combines with J gene TRBJ2-2; 7 positions agree with TRBD2. The junction had 10 bases not matched to a gene; V was cut back by 2 bases and J by 7 bases. CDR1 and CDR2 (germline): SEHNR, FQNEAQ (reference sequence). CDR3 length: 16 amino acids.

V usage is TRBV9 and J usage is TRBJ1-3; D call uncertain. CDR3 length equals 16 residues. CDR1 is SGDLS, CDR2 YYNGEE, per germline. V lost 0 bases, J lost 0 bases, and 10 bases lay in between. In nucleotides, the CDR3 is TGTGCCAGCAGCGTAGAAACCGTATCCTCTGGAAACACCATATATTTT. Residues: CASSVETVSSGNTIYF.

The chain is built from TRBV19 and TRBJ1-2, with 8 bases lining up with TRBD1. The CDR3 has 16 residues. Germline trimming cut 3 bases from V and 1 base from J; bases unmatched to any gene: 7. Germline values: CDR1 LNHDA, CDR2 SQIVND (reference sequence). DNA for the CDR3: TGTGCCAGTAGTATGGGGACAGGCAGAGGTAACTATGGCTACACCTTC. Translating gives CASSMGTGRGNYGYTF.

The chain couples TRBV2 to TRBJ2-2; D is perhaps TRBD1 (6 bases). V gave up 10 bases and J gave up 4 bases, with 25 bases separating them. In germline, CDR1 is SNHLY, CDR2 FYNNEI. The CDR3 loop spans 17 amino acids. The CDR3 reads CATSSPYRERLTGELFF. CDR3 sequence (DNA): TGTGCCACCTCTTCCCCGTACAGGGAAAGGCTCACCGGGGAGCTGTTTTTT.

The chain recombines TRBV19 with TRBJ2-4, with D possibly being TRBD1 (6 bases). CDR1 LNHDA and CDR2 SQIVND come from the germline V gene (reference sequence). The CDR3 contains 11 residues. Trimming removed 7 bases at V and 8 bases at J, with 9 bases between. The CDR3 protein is CASKQGYIQYF. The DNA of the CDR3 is TGTGCCAGTAAACAGGGATACATTCAGTACTTC.

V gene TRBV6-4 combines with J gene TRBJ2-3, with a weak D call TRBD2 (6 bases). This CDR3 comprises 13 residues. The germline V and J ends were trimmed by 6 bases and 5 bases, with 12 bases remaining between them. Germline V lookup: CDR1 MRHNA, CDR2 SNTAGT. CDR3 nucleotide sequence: TGTGCCAGCAGCCAGCGGGCCCGAGATACGCAGTATTTT. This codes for CASSQRARDTQYF.

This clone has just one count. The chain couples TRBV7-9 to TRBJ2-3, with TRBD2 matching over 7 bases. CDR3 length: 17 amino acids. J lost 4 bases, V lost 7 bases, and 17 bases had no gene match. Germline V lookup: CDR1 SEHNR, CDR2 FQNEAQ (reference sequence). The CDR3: CASTTTYKRGPADTQYF. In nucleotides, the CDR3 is TGTGCCAGCACCACTACTTATAAGCGGGGTCCCGCAGATACGCAGTATTTT.

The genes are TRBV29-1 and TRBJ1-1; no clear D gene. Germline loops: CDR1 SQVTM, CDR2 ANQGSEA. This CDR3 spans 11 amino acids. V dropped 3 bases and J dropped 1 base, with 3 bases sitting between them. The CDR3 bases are TGCAGCGTTGACAGGAACACTGAAGCTTTCTTT. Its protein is CSVDRNTEAFF.

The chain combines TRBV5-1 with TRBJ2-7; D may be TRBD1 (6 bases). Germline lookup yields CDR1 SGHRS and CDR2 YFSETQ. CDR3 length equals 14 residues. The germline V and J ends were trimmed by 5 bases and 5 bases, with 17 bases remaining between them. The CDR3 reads CASRLQGYGDEQYF. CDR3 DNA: TGCGCCAGCAGGTTACAGGGATATGGGGACGAGCAGTACTTC.

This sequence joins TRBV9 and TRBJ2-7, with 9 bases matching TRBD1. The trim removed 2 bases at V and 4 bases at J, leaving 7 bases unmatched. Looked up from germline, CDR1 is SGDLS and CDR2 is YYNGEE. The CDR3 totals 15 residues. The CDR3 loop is CASSVNPGTGYEQYF. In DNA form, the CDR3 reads TGTGCCAGCAGCGTGAACCCGGGGACAGGGTACGAGCAGTACTTC.

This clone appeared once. CDR3 coding DNA: TGCGCCAGCAGCCAAGCTGGGAATGAGCAGTTCTTC. It is translated as CASSQAGNEQFF. This chain connects TRBV4-3 to TRBJ2-1, with D unclear. Germline V gives CDR1 LGHNA, CDR2 YSLEER. The CDR3 has 12 residues. V lost 1 base to trimming and J lost 7 bases, with 5 bases between them.